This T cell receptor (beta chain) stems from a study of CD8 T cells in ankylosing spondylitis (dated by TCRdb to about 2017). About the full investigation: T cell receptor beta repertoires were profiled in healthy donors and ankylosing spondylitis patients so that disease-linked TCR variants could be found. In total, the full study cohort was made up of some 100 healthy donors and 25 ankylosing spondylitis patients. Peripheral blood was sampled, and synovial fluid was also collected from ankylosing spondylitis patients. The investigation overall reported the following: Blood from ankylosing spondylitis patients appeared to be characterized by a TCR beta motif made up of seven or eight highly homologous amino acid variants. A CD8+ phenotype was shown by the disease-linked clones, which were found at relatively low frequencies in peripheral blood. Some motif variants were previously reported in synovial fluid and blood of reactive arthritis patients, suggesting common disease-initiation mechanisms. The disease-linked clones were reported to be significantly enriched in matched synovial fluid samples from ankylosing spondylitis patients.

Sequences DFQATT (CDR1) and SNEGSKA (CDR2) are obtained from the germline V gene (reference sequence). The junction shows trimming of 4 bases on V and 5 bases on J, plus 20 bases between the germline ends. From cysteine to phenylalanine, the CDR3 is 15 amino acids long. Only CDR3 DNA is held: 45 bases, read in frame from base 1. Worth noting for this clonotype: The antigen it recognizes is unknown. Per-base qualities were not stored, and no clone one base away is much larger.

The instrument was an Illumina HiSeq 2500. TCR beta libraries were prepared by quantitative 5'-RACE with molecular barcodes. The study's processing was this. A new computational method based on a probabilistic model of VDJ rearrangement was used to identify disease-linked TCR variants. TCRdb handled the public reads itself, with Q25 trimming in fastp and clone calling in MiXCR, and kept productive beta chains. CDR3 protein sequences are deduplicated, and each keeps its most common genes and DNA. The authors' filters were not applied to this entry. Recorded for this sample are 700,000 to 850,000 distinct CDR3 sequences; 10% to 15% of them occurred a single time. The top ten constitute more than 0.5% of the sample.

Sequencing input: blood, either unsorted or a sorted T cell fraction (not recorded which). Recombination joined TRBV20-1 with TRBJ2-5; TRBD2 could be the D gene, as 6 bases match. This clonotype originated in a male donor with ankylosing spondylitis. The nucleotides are TGCAGTGCTAATCACTTGGGGGGAGCTGGTGAGACCCAGTACTTC. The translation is CSANHLGGAGETQYF.